This T cell receptor (beta chain) is from a study of cytomegalovirus exposure and HLA in healthy donors. J was trimmed by 7 bases and V by 5 bases; bases with no gene match: 12. Germline-derived CDR1 and CDR2 are SGHTA and FQGNSA. The CDR3 extends over 15 amino acids. Broader study findings: Relative to the approximately 700-donor mean, N-insertions were reportedly fewer in an Asian-associated ancestry cluster in a later analysis.

Comment on this clone: The antigen is not known.

PCR primers comprised 60 Vbeta and 13 Jbeta primers. TCRdb's table, derived via immunoSEQ multiplex PCR, lists solely in-frame clones and lacks some. The data show about 160,000 clones, around 80% seen once. The chain is built from TRBV7-2 and TRBJ1-2, with TRBD1 matching 8 bases. The sequenced sample consisted of PBMCs. The receptor comes from a young man in good health and CMV-seropositive. CDR3 in DNA: TGTGCCAGCAGCCTAGAGGACAGGGTCGGATCTGGCTACACCTTC. Translating it yields CASSLEDRVGSGYTF.